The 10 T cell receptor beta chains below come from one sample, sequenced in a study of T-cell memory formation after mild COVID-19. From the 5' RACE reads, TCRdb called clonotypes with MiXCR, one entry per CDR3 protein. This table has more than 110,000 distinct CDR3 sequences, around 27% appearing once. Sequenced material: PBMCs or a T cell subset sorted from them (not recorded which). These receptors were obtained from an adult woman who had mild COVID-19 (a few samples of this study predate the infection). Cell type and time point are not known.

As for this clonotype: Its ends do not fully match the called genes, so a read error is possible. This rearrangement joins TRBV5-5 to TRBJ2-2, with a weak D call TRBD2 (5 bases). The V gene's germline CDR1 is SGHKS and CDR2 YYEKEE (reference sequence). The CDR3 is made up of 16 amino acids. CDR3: CASSPNVRKNTGEPFF. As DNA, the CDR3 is TGTGCCAGCAGCCCCAATGTCCGGAAGAACACCGGGGAGCCGTTTTTT.

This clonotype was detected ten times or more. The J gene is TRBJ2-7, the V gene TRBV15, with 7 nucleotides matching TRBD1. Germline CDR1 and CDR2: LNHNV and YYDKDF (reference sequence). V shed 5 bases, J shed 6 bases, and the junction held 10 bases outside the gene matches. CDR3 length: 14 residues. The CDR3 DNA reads TGTGCCACCAGCCCAAGGAATGACAGGGCCGAGCAGTACTTC. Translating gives CATSPRNDRAEQYF.

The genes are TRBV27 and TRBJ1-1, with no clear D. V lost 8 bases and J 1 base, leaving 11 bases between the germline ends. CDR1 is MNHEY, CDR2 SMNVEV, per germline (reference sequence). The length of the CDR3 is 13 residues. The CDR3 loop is CASGEPWNTEAFF. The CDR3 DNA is TGTGCCAGCGGAGAGCCCTGGAACACTGAAGCTTTCTTT.

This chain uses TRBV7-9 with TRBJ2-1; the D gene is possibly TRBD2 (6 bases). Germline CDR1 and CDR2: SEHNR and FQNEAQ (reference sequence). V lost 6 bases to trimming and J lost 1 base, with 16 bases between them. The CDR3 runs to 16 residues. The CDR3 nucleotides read TGTGCCAGCAGTTTGGGACTGCCCCAGTCCTACAATGAGCAGTTCTTC. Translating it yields CASSLGLPQSYNEQFF.

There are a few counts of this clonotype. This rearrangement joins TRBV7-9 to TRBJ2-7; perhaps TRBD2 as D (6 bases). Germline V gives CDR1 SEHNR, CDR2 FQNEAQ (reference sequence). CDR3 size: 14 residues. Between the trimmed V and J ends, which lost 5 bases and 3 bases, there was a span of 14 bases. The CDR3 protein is CASSPGDGSYEQYF. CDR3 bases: TGTGCCAGCAGCCCTGGGGACGGGAGCTACGAGCAGTACTTC.

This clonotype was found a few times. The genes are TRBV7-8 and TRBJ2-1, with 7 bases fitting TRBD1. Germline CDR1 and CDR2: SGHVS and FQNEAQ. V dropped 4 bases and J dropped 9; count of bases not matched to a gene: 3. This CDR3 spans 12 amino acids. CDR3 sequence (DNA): TGTGCCAGCAGCTCACAGGGGAGTGAGCAGTTCTTC. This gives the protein CASSSQGSEQFF.

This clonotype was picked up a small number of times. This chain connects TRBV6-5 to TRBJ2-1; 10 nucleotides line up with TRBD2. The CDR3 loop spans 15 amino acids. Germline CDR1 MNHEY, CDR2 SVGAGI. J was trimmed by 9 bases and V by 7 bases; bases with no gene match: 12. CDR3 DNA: TGTGCCAGCAATCGACTAGCGGGCCCGGAGGGTGAGCAGTTCTTC. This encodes CASNRLAGPEGEQFF.

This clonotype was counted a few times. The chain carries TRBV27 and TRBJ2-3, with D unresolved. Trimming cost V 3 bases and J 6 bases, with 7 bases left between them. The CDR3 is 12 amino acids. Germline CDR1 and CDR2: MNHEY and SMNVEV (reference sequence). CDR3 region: CASSFIGDTQYF. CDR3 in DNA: TGTGCCAGCAGTTTTATCGGGGATACGCAGTATTTT.

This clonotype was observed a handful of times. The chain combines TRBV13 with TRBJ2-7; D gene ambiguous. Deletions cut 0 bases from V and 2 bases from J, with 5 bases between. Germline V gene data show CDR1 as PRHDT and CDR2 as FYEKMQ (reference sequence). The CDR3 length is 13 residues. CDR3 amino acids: CASSLGIAYEQYF. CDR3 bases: TGTGCCAGCAGCTTAGGTATCGCCTACGAGCAGTACTTC.

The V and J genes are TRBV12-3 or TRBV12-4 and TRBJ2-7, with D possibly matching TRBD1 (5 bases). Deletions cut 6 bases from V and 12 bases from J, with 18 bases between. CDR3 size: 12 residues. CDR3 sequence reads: CASSPGQGFLYF. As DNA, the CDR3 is TGTGCCAGCAGCCCCGGGCAGGGCTTCCTGTACTTC.